This entry lists 32 T cell receptor beta chains sequenced from one sample in a study of CD8 T cells in ankylosing spondylitis. General study results and limits: Among TCR beta sequences, a motif of under 10 highly homologous variants appeared characteristic of ankylosing spondylitis blood.

TCRdb re-derived calls from the 5' RACE reads in MiXCR, one entry per CDR3 protein. The table lists 130,000 or so distinct CDR3 sequences, 17% of them singletons. These receptors are not linked to any known antigen. Sequenced: blood, either unsorted or a sorted T cell fraction (not recorded which). These receptors were taken from a male donor with ankylosing spondylitis.

This clonotype has just a few counts. This chain connects TRBV27 to TRBJ2-3; a weak D match, TRBD1 (6 bases). The CDR3 length is 14 residues. V was pared by 5 bases and J by 2 bases, with 11 bases between. CDR1 and CDR2 (germline): MNHEY, SMNVEV (reference sequence). CDR3 protein: CASSHRGYTDTQYF. The CDR3 DNA reads TGTGCCAGCAGTCATAGGGGGTACACAGATACGCAGTATTTT.

This clonotype came up a few times. CDR3 in amino acids: CASSPGTGDTYEQYF. CDR3 sequence (DNA): TGTGCCAGCAGCCCCGGGACAGGGGACACCTACGAGCAGTACTTC. The gene calls are TRBV7-9 and TRBJ2-7; 10 nucleotides match TRBD1. Per germline, CDR1 SEHNR and CDR2 FQNEAQ (reference sequence). CDR3 length: 15 residues. The V gene end was trimmed by 5 bases and the J gene end by 2 bases; junction bases not matched to a gene: 6.

This clonotype was seen more than once but under ten times. This chain joins TRBV11-3 and TRBJ2-1, with a weak D call TRBD2 (5 bases). The CDR3 spans 13 residues. Germline CDR1 is SGHNT and CDR2 is YENEEA. V lost 5 bases and J 4 bases, leaving 9 bases between the germline ends. DNA of the CDR3: TGTGCCAGCAGCGTGAGGGAATACAATGAGCAGTTCTTC. Translated, it gives CASSVREYNEQFF.

V is TRBV5-1 and J is TRBJ2-5, with TRBD1 identical over 7 bases. CDR1 and CDR2 from the germline V gene are SGHRS and YFSETQ. V lost 0 bases and J lost 5; bases outside the gene matches: 16. The CDR3 consists of 18 residues. CDR3 coding DNA: TGCGCCAGCAGCTTGGTACGCAAGACAGGGTATGTCGTGGAGACCCAGTACTTC. It yields the protein CASSLVRKTGYVVETQYF.

The V and J genes are TRBV9 and TRBJ2-7, with 10 bases fitting TRBD2. V lost 3 bases and J lost 4; bases outside the gene matches: 7. The CDR3 covers 15 residues. Germline CDR1 and CDR2: SGDLS and YYNGEE. The CDR3 spells CASSGTGTSVYEQYF. Here the CDR3 DNA reads TGTGCCAGCAGCGGAACCGGGACTAGCGTTTACGAGCAGTACTTC.

This clonotype has a count of ten or more. V usage is TRBV7-9 and J usage is TRBJ2-2; possible D gene TRBD1, 5 bases. Trimming removed 5 bases from V and 7 bases from J, with 17 bases in between. The CDR3 is 15 amino acids. The germline V gene has CDR1 SEHNR and CDR2 FQNEAQ (reference sequence). CDR3 loop: CASSAGWMKDGELFF. The CDR3 bases are TGTGCCAGCAGCGCAGGGTGGATGAAGGACGGGGAGCTGTTTTTT.

In this sample, this clonotype turned up a few times. The chain couples TRBV5-1 to TRBJ2-2, with D tentatively TRBD1 (6 bases). The CDR3 consists of 17 residues. V lost 1 base and J lost 6, with 19 bases in between. The V gene's germline CDR1 is SGHRS and CDR2 YFSETQ. This chain's CDR3 is CASSLLWDRQAAGELFF. The CDR3 DNA sequence: TGCGCCAGCAGCTTGTTATGGGACCGACAGGCGGCCGGGGAGCTGTTTTTT.

V usage is TRBV9 and J usage is TRBJ2-7; 8 bases are shared with TRBD1. Germline CDR1 reads SGDLS; CDR2 reads YYNGEE. Germline trimming cut 4 bases from V and 6 bases from J; bases unmatched to any gene: 9. The CDR3 has 14 residues. In DNA form, the CDR3 reads TGTGCCAGCAGCTCATGGACAGGGCTGGGCGAGCAGTACTTC. It is translated as CASSSWTGLGEQYF.

This clonotype was detected only a few times. The chain links TRBV27 to TRBJ2-1, with 12 bases lining up with TRBD2. The CDR3 length is 15 residues. Germline V CDR1 and CDR2: MNHEY, SMNVEV (reference sequence). J lost 8 bases, V lost 4 bases, and 6 bases had no gene match. The CDR3 is CASSSGTSGRYEQFF. The CDR3 DNA sequence: TGTGCCAGCAGTTCAGGGACTAGCGGGCGTTATGAGCAGTTCTTC.

This clonotype was observed at least ten times. This chain connects TRBV10-3 to TRBJ2-1; TRBD2 matches 11 bases. V lost 6 bases to trimming and J lost 15 bases; unmatched junction nucleotides: 10. The CDR3 runs 13 residues. Germline CDR1 ENHRY, CDR2 SYGVKD. The CDR3 loop is CAISPSLAGVRFF. DNA of the CDR3: TGTGCCATCAGCCCCTCACTAGCGGGAGTTAGGTTCTTC.

The chain links TRBV27 to TRBJ2-7; tentatively, D is TRBD1 (6 bases). Trimming removed 5 bases at V and 7 bases at J, with 18 bases between. The CDR3 covers 14 residues. CDR1 is MNHEY and CDR2 is SMNVEV in the germline V gene (reference sequence). CDR3 sequence: CASSPGQMGSEQYF. The CDR3 DNA follows: TGTGCCAGCAGTCCGGGACAAATGGGGAGTGAGCAGTACTTC.

The chain combines TRBV6-2 or TRBV6-3 with TRBJ1-3; the D is unclear. The CDR3 is 18 residues long. CDR1 and CDR2 from the germline V gene are MNHEY and SVGEGT. Trimming took 6 bases from V and 0 from J, leaving 21 bases between them. The DNA of the CDR3 is TGTGCCAGCAGCCAGGCGCCGGCAGGTCCAAGCTCTGGAAACACCATATATTTT. Encoded protein: CASSQAPAGPSSGNTIYF.

The chain carries TRBV4-3 and TRBJ2-7; 7 bases match TRBD2. Trimming at V came to 4 bases and at J to 3 bases, leaving 9 bases not matched to a gene. CDR1 is LGHNA, CDR2 YSLEER, per germline. This CDR3 spans 15 amino acids. This chain's CDR3 is CASSPSGASVYEQYF. Written as DNA, the CDR3 is TGCGCCAGCAGCCCGAGCGGGGCTAGCGTCTACGAGCAGTACTTC.

The V and J genes are TRBV24-1 and TRBJ2-1; 7 nucleotides match TRBD1. After removal of 8 bases from V and 9 bases from J, the junction contained 12 bases not matched to a gene. Per the germline V gene, CDR1 is KGHDR and CDR2 is SFDVKD. This CDR3 is built from 14 residues. CDR3 nucleotides: TGTGCCACCAACTCGAGACAGGGAAAGAGTGAGCAGTTCTTC. Protein product: CATNSRQGKSEQFF.

This chain links TRBV7-9 with TRBJ1-4; 8 nucleotides align to TRBD1. The CDR3 is 17 residues long. V was pared by 5 bases and J by 3 bases, with 11 bases of the junction left unmatched. CDR1 is SEHNR and CDR2 is FQNEAQ in the germline V gene (reference sequence). In DNA, the CDR3 is TGTGCCAGCAGCCCCCCGCCGACAGGGGAGCCTAATGAAAAACTGTTTTTT. Translation: CASSPPPTGEPNEKLFF.

This clonotype was seen only once. V gene TRBV7-8 combines with J gene TRBJ1-5; D possibly corresponds to TRBD1 (5 bases). The length of the CDR3 is 14 residues. Trimming pared 3 bases from V and 5 bases from J, leaving 11 bases between. Germline loops: CDR1 SGHVS, CDR2 FQNEAQ. The CDR3, as DNA: TGTGCCAGCAGCTTCCGGCAGGGTGATCAGCCCCAGCATTTT. The encoded protein is CASSFRQGDQPQHF.

This clonotype has only a few counts. The chain couples TRBV29-1 to TRBJ2-1; D ambiguous. There are 13 residues in the CDR3. Trimming stripped 4 bases from V and 0 bases from J, with 7 bases between. CDR1 is SQVTM, CDR2 ANQGSEA, per germline. The CDR3 here is CSVGLSSYNEQFF. For the CDR3, the DNA is TGCAGCGTTGGCCTTAGCTCCTACAATGAGCAGTTCTTC.

This clonotype showed up just a few times. For the CDR3, the DNA is TGTGCCAGCAGCCCAAAATACTCGGGGGCCTACAATGAGCAGTTCTTC. It translates to CASSPKYSGAYNEQFF. This chain connects TRBV3-1 to TRBJ2-1; a possible D gene is TRBD2 (6 bases). Trimming cost V 4 bases and J 2 bases, with 15 bases left between them. CDR3 length equals 16 residues. From germline, CDR1 is LGHDT and CDR2 YNNKEL (reference sequence).

There are many counts of this clonotype. V and J are TRBV29-1 and TRBJ2-7; D may be TRBD1 or TRBD2 (6 bases each). V was cut by 3 bases and J by 1 base, with 13 bases left in between. CDR3 length: 14 residues. Looked up from germline, CDR1 is SQVTM and CDR2 is ANQGSEA. DNA for the CDR3: TGCAGCGTTGACGGGGGCGCGACGTCCTACGAGCAGTACTTC. Encoded protein: CSVDGGATSYEQYF.

The V gene is TRBV18, the J gene TRBJ2-7; D is perhaps TRBD2 (5 bases). The CDR3 loop spans 18 amino acids. Per germline, CDR1 KGHSH and CDR2 LQKENI. V gave up 6 bases and J gave up 7 bases, with 31 bases separating them. CDR3 bases: TGTGCCAGCTCCTCCCGTAGCCCGGAGGTGGGCTGGCCCGAGGAGCAGTACTTC. This translates into CASSSRSPEVGWPEEQYF.

The V gene is TRBV13, the J gene TRBJ1-2, with TRBD1 as a possible D gene (5 bases). CDR3 length: 13 amino acids. V lost 2 bases to trimming and J lost 6 bases, with 10 bases between them. Germline lookup yields CDR1 PRHDT and CDR2 FYEKMQ (reference sequence). The CDR3 sequence is CASSLRQGDGYTF. The CDR3 coding sequence is TGTGCCAGCAGCTTAAGGCAGGGTGATGGCTACACCTTC. Based on the CDR3 plus reference TRBV13 and TRBJ1-2, the full variable domain is AAGVIQSPRHLIKEKRETATLKCYPIPRHDTVYWYQQGPGQDPQFLISFYEKMQSDKGSIPDRFSAQQFSDYHSELNMSSLELGDSALYFCASSLRQGDGYTFGSGTRLTVV.

This clonotype was picked up a small number of times. The chain carries TRBV6-5 and TRBJ2-1; TRBD2 is a possible D gene (5 bases). V was cut by 1 base and J by 6 bases, with 13 bases left in between. Germline CDR1 MNHEY, CDR2 SVGAGI. The CDR3 totals 15 residues. The CDR3 reads CASSYFSGVANEQFF. CDR3 coding DNA: TGTGCCAGCAGTTACTTCTCCGGGGTAGCCAATGAGCAGTTCTTC.

The chain is built from TRBV27 and TRBJ2-5; 11 nucleotides match TRBD2. CDR1 and CDR2 (germline): MNHEY, SMNVEV (reference sequence). V was clipped by 3 bases and J by 5 bases; unmatched bases: 8. This CDR3 region has 16 residues. The CDR3 protein is CASSFGRLAGLETQYF. CDR3 DNA sequence: TGTGCCAGCAGTTTCGGGCGACTAGCGGGGTTGGAGACCCAGTACTTC.

The chain has TRBV27 and TRBJ2-6; no clear D. CDR3 length: 13 amino acids. CDR1 and CDR2 (germline): MNHEY, SMNVEV (reference sequence). V was cut by 5 bases and J by 3 bases, with 5 bases left in between. The CDR3 nucleotides are TGTGCCAGCAGTCCGGGTGGGGCCAACGTCCTGACTTTC. It yields the protein CASSPGGANVLTF.

The chain combines TRBV24-1 with TRBJ2-2; weak D call: TRBD2 (5 bases). V lost 7 bases to trimming and J lost 8 bases, with 10 bases between them. Per germline, CDR1 KGHDR and CDR2 SFDVKD. The CDR3 length is 12 residues. This chain's CDR3 is CATRPGSGELFF. The CDR3 coding sequence is TGTGCCACCAGACCGGGATCTGGGGAGCTGTTTTTT.

The table lists this clonotype with many counts. The genes are TRBV13 and TRBJ2-7, with D uncertain. Germline V gene lookup returns CDR1 PRHDT and CDR2 FYEKMQ (reference sequence). The CDR3 is 15 residues long. V lost 4 bases, J lost 0 bases, and 13 bases lay in between. CDR3 sequence reads: CASSSSGNPSYEQYF. The CDR3 coding sequence is TGTGCCAGCAGCTCCTCTGGTAACCCCTCCTACGAGCAGTACTTC.

In this sample, this clonotype turned up a few times. The genes are TRBV5-6 and TRBJ2-1, with D unresolved. The CDR3 consists of 16 residues. Germline V gene data show CDR1 as SGHDT and CDR2 as YYEEEE. Trimming took off 0 bases at V and 5 bases at J, with 15 bases between the two ends. CDR3 sequence: CASSLAPLGDDNEQFF. The CDR3 DNA sequence: TGTGCCAGCAGCTTGGCCCCGCTAGGTGATGACAATGAGCAGTTCTTC.

This clonotype was detected ten times or more. The V and J genes are TRBV4-1 and TRBJ2-3, with TRBD1 matching 7 bases. Germline V gives CDR1 MGHRA, CDR2 YSYEKL. CDR3 length: 15 amino acids. The V gene end was trimmed by 1 base and the J gene end by 2 bases; junction bases not matched to a gene: 3. This CDR3 reads CASSQGDRTTDTQYF. CDR3 DNA sequence: TGCGCCAGCAGCCAAGGGGACAGAACCACAGATACGCAGTATTTT.

By frequency in the sample, this clonotype is medium-sized (0.01 to 0.1%). One junction end does not reproduce the germline sequence, and a read error may be involved. This chain joins TRBV10-2 and TRBJ2-2; D is unclear. Germline V lookup: CDR1 WSHSY, CDR2 SAAADI. This CDR3 contains 11 residues. Here the CDR3 DNA reads TGCGCAAGCAGGTTCGCCGGGGAGCTGTTTTTT. Its translation: CASRFAGELFF.

The sample holds a few counts of this clonotype. The rearrangement uses TRBV18 and TRBJ2-1; D is perhaps TRBD1 or TRBD2 (5 bases each). Germline V gene sequence: CDR1 KGHSH, CDR2 LQKENI. V was cut by 0 bases and J by 10 bases, with 16 bases left in between. The CDR3 is made up of 15 amino acids. CDR3: CASSPPLGDQVEQFF. CDR3 DNA: TGTGCCAGCTCACCACCCTTGGGGGACCAGGTAGAGCAGTTCTTC.

This clonotype showed up many times. This rearrangement joins TRBV28 to TRBJ2-7; 7 positions match TRBD1. This CDR3 is 13 amino acids long. V lost 3 bases and J lost 2; bases outside the gene matches: 1. The V gene's germline CDR1 is MDHEN and CDR2 SYDVKM. In nucleotides, the CDR3 is TGTGCCAGCAGTTTGGGACAGACCTACGAGCAGTACTTC. Encoded protein: CASSLGQTYEQYF.

The chain recombines TRBV11-2 with TRBJ2-1; D is uncertain. The V end lost 4 bases, the J end lost 4 bases, and 14 bases lay between the germline ends. This CDR3 has 15 residues. CDR1 is SGHAT, CDR2 FQNNGV, per germline. DNA for the CDR3: TGTGCCAGCAGCTCTTCCATATTCGAGTACAATGAGCAGTTCTTC. Translating gives CASSSSIFEYNEQFF. Together with reference TRBV11-2 and TRBJ2-1, the CDR3 gives the full variable domain: EAGVAQSPRYKIIEKRQSVAFWCNPISGHATLYWYQQILGQGPKLLIQFQNNGVVDDSQLPKDRFSAERLKGVDSTLKIQPAKLEDSAVYLCASSSSIFEYNEQFFGPGTRLTVL.